Listed here is a single T cell receptor (beta chain). Its antigen remains undetermined. Per-base qualities were not stored, and no clone one base away is much larger. The V end gives up 0 bases and the J end 5 bases, leaving 7 bases in the junction not matched to a gene. From a lookup of the germline V gene, CDR1 and CDR2 are LGHNA and YNFKEQ. Including the terminal cysteine and phenylalanine, the CDR3 comprises 17 residues. Only the CDR3 DNA stays, 51 bases, in frame from base 1. This entry comes from a study of T cells after yellow fever vaccination (dated by TCRdb to between 2018 and 2021). Notes on the research overall: Libraries from fractions with low cell numbers were prepared with the SMART-Seq v4 Ultra Low Input RNA kit. Two healthy male donors made up the cohort, one aged 18 to 29 years and the other aged 30 to 40 years. Bulk TCR alpha and beta repertoires were sequenced longitudinally to track T-cell clones before and after primary and booster YFV17D yellow fever vaccination. Blood was drawn at multiple timepoints before and after primary and secondary immunization, with bulk PBMC replicates and cell subsets isolated.

The sample's treatment or condition label is to be understood as: live attenuated yellow fever vaccine strain. At every blood-draw timepoint, two biological replicates of bulk PBMCs were collected. PBMCs were isolated from peripheral blood using a standard Ficoll-Paque protocol. TriZol was used to extract RNA from bulk PBMCs, from CD4 and CD8 fractions, and from dextramer-positive and dextramer-negative fractions. Instrument on record: Illumina NovaSeq 6000. TCR cDNA was synthesized by 5'RACE template switching, which introduced a universal primer site and unique molecular identifiers. Priming of cDNA synthesis was performed from both the TCR alpha and TCR beta constant segments. Library amplification involved two PCR steps, and the second step added sample barcodes and sequencing adapters. Sequencing of the libraries was done on either Illumina HiSeq 2500 (2x100 bp) or NovaSeq (2x150 bp). On the authors' methods: MIGEC handled demultiplexing of reads and collapsing into UMI consensus sequences, while MiXCR performed V(D)J alignment. Using edgeR on replicate PBMC samples, clonotypes were called vaccine-responding if FDR was below 0.01 and the log2 fold change was above 5 up to day 15. CD4 or CD8 identity was assigned to each bulk clonotype according to whether the clonotype was present at higher abundance in the sequenced CD4 repertoire or the sequenced CD8 repertoire. The raw public data were reprocessed by TCRdb itself: fastp quality trimming at Q25, MiXCR clonotype calling, in-frame beta chains only. One record per CDR3 amino acid sequence lists the most common genes and DNA. The V and J calls follow TCRdb's processing rather than the paper's. The sample table contains around 300,000 distinct CDR3 sequences; only one count was recorded for 3.5% to 4.5% of them. Around 19% of the sample rests with the top ten.

Broad study findings and their caveats: A small share of clonotypes was detected in both CD4 and CD8 compartments, with the overlap likely arising from convergent recombination. Because only a couple of donors were included in the study, the extent to which the findings can be generalized is limited. Computational filtering was needed because FACS-sorted repertoires could contain abundant contaminating clonotypes from the bulk population. After the booster, most of the clones that had expanded following primary vaccination were detected again (around 97% of CD4 and around 88% of CD8), which suggests that memory was broadly maintained. The secondary T-cell response was found to be weaker but faster than the primary response, with a peak reached on day 5 rather than on day 15.

The chain is assembled from TRBV4-2 and TRBJ2-5; 12 bases in between match TRBD2. This sample comprised PBMCs, obtained 15 days after the yellow fever booster vaccination. The receptor's source is a man aged 18-30 years who received the YFV17D yellow fever vaccine. The CDR3: CASSQDASGGARETQYF. The DNA sequence reads TGTGCCAGCAGCCAAGATGCTAGCGGGGGGGCCCGGGAGACCCAGTACTTC.